This entry lists 3 T cell receptor beta chains sequenced from one sample in a study of quantifying T cell responses using KT2 cells (TCRdb year 2017). Some background on the complete study: RNA was DNase-treated and reverse transcribed with TCR alpha and beta constant-region primers, mostly using SuperScript III.

The library was prepared using UMI-ligation and nested PCR. Instrument used: Illumina MiSeq. A single-stranded oligonucleotide carrying the Illumina SP2 sequence and a UMI was ligated to the cDNA 3' end using T4 RNA ligase 1. PCR1 was run for four to five cycles (98 degrees C for 15 s, 69 degrees C for 30 s, 72 degrees C for 40 s), and an equimolar mix of RC1.1 and RC1.2, covering TRBC1 and TRBC2, was used as the beta primer. TCRdb reworked the public reads: Q25 trimming with fastp, MiXCR clone assembly, productive beta chains retained. Under each unique CDR3 protein, matching rows form one entry showing the most common genes and DNA. Recorded for this sample are some 41,000 distinct CDR3 sequences; about 17% of them occurred a single time. Roughly two fifths of the sample is taken by the ten largest. Sequenced input: PBMCs spiked with cells of the T cell clone KT2. The receptors were gathered from a human donor.

CDR3 DNA sequence: TGTGCCACCAGCAGAGATCGGGACAGTTACAATGAGCAGTTCTTC. Its translation is CATSRDRDSYNEQFF. The chain has TRBV15 and TRBJ2-1, with 7 bases identical to TRBD1. Germline lookup yields CDR1 LNHNV and CDR2 YYDKDF (reference sequence). This CDR3 has 15 residues. V lost 0 bases to trimming and J lost 4 bases; unmatched junction nucleotides: 3. Full variable domain (outside the CDR3, taken from reference TRBV15 and TRBJ2-1): DAMVIQNPRYQVTQFGKPVTLSCSQTLNHNVMYWYQQKSSQAPKLLFHYYDKDFNNEADTPDNFQSRRPNTSFCFLDIRSPGLGDTAMYLCATSRDRDSYNEQFFGPGTRLTVL.

The chain links TRBV6-5 to TRBJ2-1; possible D gene TRBD2, 6 bases. The germline V and J ends were trimmed by 4 bases and 2 bases, with 12 bases remaining between them. The CDR3 runs to 15 residues. Germline assignment: CDR1 MNHEY and CDR2 SVGAGI. CDR3 nucleotide sequence: TGTGCCAGCAGTTTGGGGCGGGGAGCCTACAATGAGCAGTTCTTC. It encodes CASSLGRGAYNEQFF.

This clonotype was counted between two and nine times. V is TRBV6-2 or TRBV6-3 and J is TRBJ2-2; the D gene is possibly TRBD2 (6 bases). CDR3 length: 10 amino acids. V was clipped by 11 bases and J by 8 bases, with 9 bases between them. Germline V gene lookup returns CDR1 MNHEY and CDR2 SVGEGT. The CDR3 sequence is CAPRGGELFF. The CDR3 DNA reads as TGTGCCCCGCGGGGAGGGGAGCTGTTTTTT.